This T cell receptor (beta chain) appears in the sequencing data of a study of T cell responses to AZD1222 COVID-19 vaccine. The wider study: Some second doses came at about 4 weeks and others at about 12 weeks; these were pooled.

The protocol was immunoSEQ multiplex PCR, while the TCRdb copy is restricted to in-frame clones and leaves out a portion. The data hold about 130,000 clones, with around 92% observed a single time. The V end was cut by 4 bases, the J end by 6 bases, with 21 bases between. Germline loops: CDR1 LGHNA, CDR2 YNFKEQ. The CDR3 runs 17 residues. The rearrangement links TRBV4-2 to TRBJ2-2; D is undetermined. This sample comprised peripheral blood, obtained on day 0 of AZD1222 vaccination. This TCR was sampled from an adult in good health. The CDR3 nucleotides read TGTGCCAGCAGCCGCCCATCTAAGTTTACGGCCTCCGGGGAGCTGTTTTTT. Protein product: CASSRPSKFTASGELFF.